A selection of T cell receptor beta chains follows, all from one sample in a study of cytomegalovirus exposure and HLA in healthy donors. Assay: immunoSEQ multiplex PCR; the TCRdb copy retains only in-frame clones and omits some. Of approximately 150,000 clones in the sample, roughly 66% were seen once. The sequencing sample was made of PBMCs. The receptors here all came from a woman aged 55-70 years in good health and CMV-seronegative. The CDR3 runs from the conserved cysteine through the conserved F or W. Fields, in order: V gene, clone size, D gene, J gene, CDR3 protein, CDR3 DNA. A D gene is named only where the DNA matches it firmly. A row's size may be missing; if present it is once, few, many or a size class.

TRBV5-1	-	-	TRBJ1-2	CASSLGAPGYGYTF	TGCGCCAGCAGCTTGGGGGCCCCTGGCTATGGCTACACCTTC
TRBV4-1	few	TRBD1	TRBJ1-1	CASSQAGGIEAFF	TGCGCCAGCAGCCAAGCAGGGGGCATTGAAGCTTTCTTT
TRBV7-9	-	TRBD1	TRBJ1-1	CASSLVPTRGRRGNTEAFF	TGTGCCAGCAGCTTAGTTCCCACCAGGGGGCGGCGAGGTAACACTGAAGCTTTCTTT
TRBV4-2	few	TRBD1	TRBJ1-5	CASSRGTGVNQPQHF	TGTGCCAGCAGCCGAGGGACAGGAGTTAATCAGCCCCAGCATTTT
TRBV2	-	TRBD2	TRBJ2-7	CASRELAGAPIEQYF	TGTGCCAGCAGAGAACTAGCGGGAGCCCCGATAGAGCAGTACTTC
TRBV7-2	-	-	TRBJ1-5	CASSLVRGREQPQHF	TGTGCCAGCAGCTTAGTTCGGGGAAGGGAGCAGCCCCAGCATTTT
TRBV10-3	-	-	TRBJ2-3	CAIRRVVGRDTDTQYF	TGTGCCATCAGGAGGGTAGTGGGGCGGGACACAGATACGCAGTATTTT
TRBV28	-	TRBD1	TRBJ1-2	CASSGDRDYGYTF	TGTGCCAGCAGTGGGGACAGGGACTATGGCTACACCTTC
TRBV7-2	-	TRBD1	TRBJ1-3	CASSLSTGAGNTIYF	TGTGCCAGCAGCTTATCGACAGGGGCGGGAAACACCATATATTTT
TRBV19	-	TRBD2	TRBJ2-5	CASSPGRLAGTVGSRTQYF	TGTGCCAGTAGTCCAGGGAGACTAGCGGGGACTGTCGGGAGTCGGACCCAGTACTTC
TRBV19	-	-	TRBJ1-4	CASSIGGLSGLNEKLFF	TGTGCCAGTAGTATAGGGGGCCTATCGGGACTTAATGAAAAACTGTTTTTT
TRBV7-2	-	TRBD2	TRBJ2-3	CASSPGTTRTDTQYF	TGTGCCAGCAGCCCAGGGACTACCCGCACAGATACGCAGTATTTT
TRBV1	-	-	TRBJ1-6	CTSSQGEAPRRDRDSPLHF	TGCACCAGCAGCCAAGGAGAGGCACCCCGCAGGGATCGGGATTCACCCCTCCACTTT
TRBV7-2	-	-	TRBJ2-5	CASSLRGSRQETQYF	TGTGCCAGCAGCTTAAGGGGGAGTAGACAAGAGACCCAGTACTTC
TRBV13	-	TRBD1	TRBJ1-6	CASSAGTARMLHF	TGTGCCAGCAGCGCTGGGACAGCCCGGATGCTCCACTTT
TRBV5-4	-	TRBD2	TRBJ2-1	CASSTGLADDEQFF	TGTGCCAGCAGCACGGGACTAGCGGACGATGAGCAGTTCTTC
TRBV29-1	-	-	TRBJ1-5	CSVGGDWAQPQHF	TGCAGCGTTGGTGGGGACTGGGCTCAGCCCCAGCATTTT
TRBV29-1	-	TRBD2	TRBJ2-3	CSITRGGLSGDTQYF	TGCAGCATTACACGGGGGGGACTTTCCGGAGATACGCAGTATTTT
TRBV13	once	-	TRBJ2-3	CASSLRGADTQYF	TGTGCCAGCAGCTTAAGGGGTGCAGATACGCAGTATTTT
TRBV18	-	-	TRBJ2-3	CASSPLPGRPDTQYF	TGTGCCAGCTCACCACTCCCAGGGAGGCCAGATACGCAGTATTTT
TRBV28	few	-	TRBJ1-1	CASSLVRQGTEAFF	TGTGCCAGCAGTTTGGTAAGGCAGGGGACTGAAGCTTTCTTT
TRBV4-1	-	-	TRBJ2-1	CASSQDGRLAYNEQFF	TGCGCCAGCAGCCAAGATGGGCGGCTAGCTTACAATGAGCAGTTCTTC
TRBV7-2	few	TRBD2	TRBJ2-7	CASSTSSGGYYEQYF	TGTGCCAGCAGCACTTCGAGCGGGGGGTACTACGAGCAGTACTTC
TRBV5-5	few	TRBD2	TRBJ2-1	CASSLEASGYHNEQFF	TGTGCCAGCAGCTTGGAGGCTAGCGGATACCACAATGAGCAGTTCTTC
TRBV19	-	-	TRBJ2-5	CASSIAETQYF	TGTGCCAGTAGTATAGCTGAGACCCAGTACTTC
TRBV5-1	-	-	TRBJ2-7	CASSLAPVSHEQYF	TGCGCCAGCAGCTTGGCCCCGGTTTCCCACGAGCAGTACTTC
TRBV7-8	-	-	TRBJ2-3	CASSLGAYASTDTQYF	TGTGCCAGCAGCTTGGGGGCCTACGCTAGCACAGATACGCAGTATTTT
TRBV5-1	-	TRBD1	TRBJ2-1	CASSITGTGYNEQFF	TGCGCCAGCAGCATCACCGGGACAGGTTACAATGAGCAGTTCTTC
TRBV28	once	TRBD2	TRBJ2-2	CASSSPPSGRDTGELFF	TGTGCCAGCAGCTCTCCACCTAGCGGGAGGGACACCGGGGAGCTGTTTTTT
TRBV4-1	-	-	TRBJ2-7	CASSQPRGSYEQYF	TGCGCCAGCAGCCAACCCAGGGGTTCTTACGAGCAGTACTTC
TRBV2	-	-	TRBJ1-2	CASSLIQVPQGYTF	TGTGCCAGCAGTTTAATACAGGTGCCCCAAGGCTACACCTTC
TRBV5-1	-	-	TRBJ2-5	CASSSSGVGSGGQYF	TGCGCCAGCAGCAGCTCAGGGGTCGGATCAGGGGGGCAGTACTTC
TRBV7-2	-	-	TRBJ1-2	CASSLEANYGYTF	TGTGCCAGCAGCTTAGAAGCGAACTATGGCTACACCTTC